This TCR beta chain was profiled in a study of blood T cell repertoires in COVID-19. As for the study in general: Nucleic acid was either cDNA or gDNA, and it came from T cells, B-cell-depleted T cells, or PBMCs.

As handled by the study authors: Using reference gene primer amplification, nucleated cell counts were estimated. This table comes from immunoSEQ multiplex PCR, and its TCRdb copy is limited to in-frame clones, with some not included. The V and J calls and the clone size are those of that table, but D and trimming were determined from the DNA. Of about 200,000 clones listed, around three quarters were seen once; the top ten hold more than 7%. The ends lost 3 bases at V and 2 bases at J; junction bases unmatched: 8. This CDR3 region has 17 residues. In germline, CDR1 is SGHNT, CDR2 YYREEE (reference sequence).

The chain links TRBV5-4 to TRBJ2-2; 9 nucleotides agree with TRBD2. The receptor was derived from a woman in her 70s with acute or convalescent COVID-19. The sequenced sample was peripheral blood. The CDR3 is CASSSWAGGGNTGELFF. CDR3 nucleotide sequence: TGTGCCAGCAGCTCCTGGGCGGGAGGGGGAAACACCGGGGAGCTGTTTTTT.